The T cell receptor beta chain described here comes from a study of lymphopenia after photon versus proton radiotherapy. Overall study results and limits: Larger post-nadir TCR diversity loss correlated inversely with survival in deceased patients. Relative stability marked proton patients; photon patients lost diversity and naive cells. Authors raise, but do not show, better survival with proton therapy. After lymphocyte nadir, photon-treated repertoires showed oligoclonal expansion, especially CD8+ Temra.

Comments on this clone: Its antigen is unidentified.

The method was immunoSEQ multiplex PCR; TCRdb's version includes in-frame clones alone and lacks a portion of them. The sample holds approximately 20,000 clones, around nine tenths seen once. Per the germline V gene, CDR1 is SGHKS and CDR2 is YYEKEE (reference sequence). The germline V and J ends were trimmed by 5 bases and 0 bases, with 15 bases remaining between them. The CDR3 contains 15 residues. V and J are TRBV5-5 and TRBJ2-7; a weak D match, TRBD1 (6 bases). This clonotype was sampled from a man aged 55 to 70 with pancreatic cancer. The input for sequencing was peripheral blood, taken from a patient treated with photon-based radiotherapy. The CDR3 DNA follows: TGTGCCAGCAGACAAGCCGGGACACACTCCTACGAGCAGTACTTC. Translating gives CASRQAGTHSYEQYF.